The following is a T cell receptor (beta chain) sequence with its context. What it recognizes is unknown. The CDR3 loop spans 18 amino acids. Germline V lookup: CDR1 MDHEN, CDR2 SYDVKM. With V trimmed by 4 bases and J by 3 bases, 14 bases remained unmatched. These data originate in a study of shared clonotypes between healthy human individuals. The study, taken as a whole, reports: Some clonotypes were shared by all four sorted-subset donors, while others were not shared. The non-shared ones had lower generation probabilities than the shared ones.

Data came from immunoSEQ multiplex PCR; TCRdb stores just in-frame clones and leaves some out. The data show 600,000 to 750,000 clones, roughly 70% seen once. The TCR was taken from a woman in her 30s in good health. The chain uses TRBV28 and TRBJ1-5, with 8 bases that match TRBD1. The source material was memory CD4+ T cells sorted from blood. Subset noted: CD45RA-negative fraction. CDR3 in amino acids: CASSSRTGMRVVNQPQHF. In DNA form, the CDR3 reads TGTGCCAGCAGTTCCCGGACAGGGATGAGGGTAGTCAATCAGCCCCAGCATTTT.